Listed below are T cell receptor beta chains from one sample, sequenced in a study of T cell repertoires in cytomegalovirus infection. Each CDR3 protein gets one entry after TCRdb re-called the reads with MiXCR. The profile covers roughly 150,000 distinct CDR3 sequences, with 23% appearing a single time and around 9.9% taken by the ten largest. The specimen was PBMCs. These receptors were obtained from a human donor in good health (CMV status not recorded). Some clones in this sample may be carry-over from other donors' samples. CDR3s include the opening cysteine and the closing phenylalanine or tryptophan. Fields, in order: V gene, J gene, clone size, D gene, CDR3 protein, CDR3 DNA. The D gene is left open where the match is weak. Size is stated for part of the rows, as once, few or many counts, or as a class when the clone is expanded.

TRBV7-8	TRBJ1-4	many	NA	CASSLDRLATNEKLFF	TGTGCCAGCAGCTTAGACCGCCTTGCAACTAATGAAAAACTGTTTTTT
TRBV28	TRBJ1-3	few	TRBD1	CASRAWGRGSGNTIYF	TGTGCCAGCAGGGCTTGGGGCAGGGGGTCTGGAAACACCATATATTTT
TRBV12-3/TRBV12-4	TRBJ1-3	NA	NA	CASTLTGNTIYF	TGTGCCAGCACCCTAACAGGAAACACCATATATTTT
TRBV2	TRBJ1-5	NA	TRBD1	CASTRTGGSNQPQHF	TGTGCCAGTACAAGGACAGGGGGAAGCAATCAGCCCCAGCATTTT
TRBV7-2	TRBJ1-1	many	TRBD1	CASSFYTGVNTEAFF	TGTGCCAGCAGTTTTTACACAGGGGTGAACACTGAAGCTTTCTTT
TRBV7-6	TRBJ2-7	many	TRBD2	CASRGAGSYEQYF	TGTGCCAGCAGGGGAGCGGGGAGCTACGAGCAGTACTTC
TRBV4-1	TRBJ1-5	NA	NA	CASSQDLGVRQPQHF	TGCGCCAGCAGCCAAGATCTGGGGGTACGGCAGCCCCAGCATTTT
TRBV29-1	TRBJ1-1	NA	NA	CSVEGANTEAFF	TGCAGCGTTGAAGGGGCCAACACTGAAGCTTTCTTT
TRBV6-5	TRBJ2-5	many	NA	CASSYRDLLGETQYF	TGTGCCAGCAGTTACCGGGATCTACTGGGGGAGACCCAGTACTTC
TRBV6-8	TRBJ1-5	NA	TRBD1	CASSRDRDKPQHF	TGTGCCAGCAGTCGGGACAGGGATAAGCCCCAGCATTTT
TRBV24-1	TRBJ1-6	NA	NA	CATSDPSYNSPLHF	TGTGCCACCAGTGATCCATCCTATAATTCACCCCTCCACTTT
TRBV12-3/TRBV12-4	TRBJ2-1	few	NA	CASSFRQEDEQFF	TGTGCCAGCAGTTTTCGACAGGAGGATGAGCAGTTCTTC
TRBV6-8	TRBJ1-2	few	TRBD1	CATEGQTGGYTF	TGTGCCACGGAGGGACAGACGGGGGGCTACACCTTC
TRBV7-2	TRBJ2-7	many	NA	CASSPGLEQYF	TGTGCCAGCAGCCCCGGCCTCGAGCAGTACTTC
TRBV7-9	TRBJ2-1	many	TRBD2	CASSFPGLAYNEQFF	TGTGCCAGCAGCTTCCCGGGACTAGCCTACAATGAGCAGTTCTTC
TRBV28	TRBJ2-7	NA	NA	CTSSSIGTPYEQYF	TGTACCAGCAGTTCCATCGGGACACCCTACGAGCAGTACTTC
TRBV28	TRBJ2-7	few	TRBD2	CASSSRTSGRLFEQYF	TGTGCCAGCAGTTCTCGGACTAGCGGGAGACTTTTCGAGCAGTACTTC
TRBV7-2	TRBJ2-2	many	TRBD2	CASSEGGGAEGGELFF	TGTGCCAGCAGCGAGGGCGGGGGGGCCGAGGGCGGGGAGCTGTTTTTT
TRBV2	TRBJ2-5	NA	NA	CASSRLQETQYF	TGTGCCAGCAGTAGACTCCAAGAGACCCAGTACTTC
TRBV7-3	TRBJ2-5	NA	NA	CASSPVGQETQYF	TGTGCCAGCAGCCCAGTAGGGCAAGAGACCCAGTACTTC
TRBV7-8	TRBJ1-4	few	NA	CASSLALEGRYEKLFF	TGTGCCAGCAGCTTAGCGCTAGAAGGCCGATACGAAAAACTGTTTTTT
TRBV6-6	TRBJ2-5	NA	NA	CASSYYVSQETQYF	TGTGCCAGCAGTTACTATGTGAGTCAAGAGACCCAGTACTTC
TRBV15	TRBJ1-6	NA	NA	CATSVAGGNSPLHF	TGTGCCACCAGTGTAGCAGGCGGTAATTCACCCCTCCACTTT
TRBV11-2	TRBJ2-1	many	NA	CASSLAPGLYNEQFF	TGTGCCAGCAGCTTAGCTCCGGGACTTTACAATGAGCAGTTCTTC
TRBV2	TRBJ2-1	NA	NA	CASSGLSGLDNEQFF	TGTGCCAGCAGTGGTCTGAGCGGGCTGGACAATGAGCAGTTCTTC
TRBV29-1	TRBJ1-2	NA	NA	CSVADITYGYTF	TGCAGCGTGGCAGACATAACCTATGGCTACACCTTC
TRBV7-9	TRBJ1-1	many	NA	CASSLSEGANTEAFF	TGTGCCAGCAGCTTGTCGGAAGGCGCGAACACTGAAGCTTTCTTT
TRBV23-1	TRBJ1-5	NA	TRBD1	CASSTGESQPQHF	TGCGCCAGCTCAACAGGGGAGAGTCAGCCCCAGCATTTT
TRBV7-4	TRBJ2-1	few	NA	CASSASTAPGPEVF	TGTGCCAGCAGCGCAAGCACCGCGCCGGGACCCGAGGTCTTC
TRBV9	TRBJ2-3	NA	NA	CASSVRQSEGGTDTQYF	TGTGCCAGCAGCGTACGCCAGTCGGAAGGTGGCACAGATACGCAGTATTTT
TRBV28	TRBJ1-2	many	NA	CASSLAPNPNYGYTF	TGTGCCAGCAGTTTAGCTCCCAACCCTAACTATGGCTACACCTTC
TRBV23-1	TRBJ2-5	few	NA	CASSQEQAPQETQYF	TGCGCCAGCAGTCAAGAACAGGCCCCCCAAGAGACCCAGTACTTC
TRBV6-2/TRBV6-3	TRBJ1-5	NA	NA	CASSYSMQGQPQHF	TGTGCCAGCAGTTACTCGATGCAAGGTCAGCCCCAGCATTTT
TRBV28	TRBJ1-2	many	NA	CASSFFGGYTF	TGTGCCAGCAGTTTCTTCGGGGGCTACACCTTC
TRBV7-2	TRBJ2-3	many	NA	CASSPYIGDTQYF	TGTGCCAGCAGTCCTTATATAGGGGATACGCAGTATTTT
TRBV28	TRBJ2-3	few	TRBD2	CASSYRDSGRGTDTQYF	TGTGCCAGCAGTTACCGCGATAGCGGGAGAGGCACAGATACGCAGTATTTT
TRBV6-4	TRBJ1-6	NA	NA	CASSEAWDSPLHF	TGTGCCAGCAGTGAGGCTTGGGACTCACCCCTCCACTTT
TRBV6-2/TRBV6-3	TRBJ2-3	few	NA	CASSPWGRTGDTQYF	TGTGCCAGCAGTCCCTGGGGGCGGACGGGGGATACGCAGTATTTT
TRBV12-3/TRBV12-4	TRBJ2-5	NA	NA	CASSHLPRAGETQYF	TGTGCCAGCAGCCATCTTCCCCGGGCGGGAGAGACCCAGTACTTC
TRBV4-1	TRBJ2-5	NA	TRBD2	CASSQGLAGGNFYQETQYF	TGCGCCAGCAGCCAAGGACTAGCGGGGGGGAACTTTTACCAAGAGACCCAGTACTTC
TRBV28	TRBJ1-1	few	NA	CASSGRRYTEAFF	TGTGCCAGCAGCGGGAGGCGGTACACTGAAGCTTTCTTT
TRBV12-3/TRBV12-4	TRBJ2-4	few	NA	CASSPQGTKNIQYF	TGTGCCAGCAGCCCTCAGGGTACCAAAAACATTCAGTACTTC
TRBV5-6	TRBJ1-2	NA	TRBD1	CASSLGNRGSGYTF	TGTGCCAGCAGCTTGGGGAACAGGGGTAGCGGCTACACCTTC
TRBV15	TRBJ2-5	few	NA	CATSTVGGRGTQYF	TGTGCCACCAGCACCGTGGGAGGCCGGGGGACCCAGTACTTC
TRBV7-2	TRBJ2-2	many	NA	CASSLTPADTANTGELFF	TGTGCCAGCAGCTTGACTCCGGCGGACACCGCGAACACCGGGGAGCTGTTTTTT
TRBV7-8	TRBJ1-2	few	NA	CASSSSERGYTF	TGTGCCAGCAGCTCGTCGGAAAGGGGCTACACCTTC
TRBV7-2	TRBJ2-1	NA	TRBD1	CASSLVTGSYNEQFF	TGTGCCAGCAGCTTAGTGACAGGGTCCTACAATGAGCAGTTCTTC
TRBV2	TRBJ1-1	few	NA	CASSRDLTEAFF	TGTGCCAGCAGCAGGGATTTGACTGAAGCTTTCTTT
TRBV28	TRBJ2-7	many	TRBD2	CASRLAGGYEQYF	TGTGCCAGCAGGTTAGCGGGAGGGTACGAGCAGTACTTC